This entry lists 28 T cell receptor beta chains sequenced from one sample in a study of T cell repertoires in cytomegalovirus infection. Via MiXCR, TCRdb re-called the reads, giving one row per CDR3 protein. The data contain some 350,000 distinct CDR3 sequences, about 28% of them singletons. The antigens for these receptors are not known. The sequenced sample was cultured PBMCs, obtained from culture after CMV antigen stimulation. The receptor set was obtained from a human donor in good health (CMV status not recorded). Some clones in this sample may be carry-over from other donors' samples.

This chain joins TRBV7-8 and TRBJ2-7; D is perhaps TRBD2 (6 bases). V lost 0 bases, J lost 1 base, and 13 bases lay in between. There are 16 residues in the CDR3. Germline V gives CDR1 SGHVS, CDR2 FQNEAQ. CDR3 DNA sequence: TGTGCCAGCAGCTTAGCGAAGGGACTTCCGTCCTACGAGCAGTACTTC. It is translated as CASSLAKGLPSYEQYF.

This clonotype was seen only a few times. This sequence joins TRBV20-1 and TRBJ1-2; weak D call: TRBD1 (5 bases). The V end lost 3 bases, the J end lost 8 bases, and 19 bases lay between the germline ends. The CDR3 is 14 residues long. Germline CDR1 DFQATT, CDR2 SNEGSKA (reference sequence). The CDR3 DNA reads as TGCAGTGCTAGGGACTCGGGACTGCCAGGGGGCTACACCTTC. As protein: CSARDSGLPGGYTF.

The rearrangement links TRBV10-3 to TRBJ1-2; no clear D. The CDR3 is 14 residues long. V shed 3 bases and J shed 5 bases, with 13 bases lying between them. CDR1 is ENHRY, CDR2 SYGVKD, per germline. CDR3 amino acids: CAISDRGPSYGYTF. Written as DNA, the CDR3 is TGTGCCATCAGTGATCGTGGCCCCTCTTATGGCTACACCTTC.

Of note for this clonotype: With a much larger clone just one base away, this may be a read error. This chain links TRBV5-5 with TRBJ1-1; D gene unclear. Per the germline V gene, CDR1 is SGHKS and CDR2 is YYEKEE (reference sequence). This CDR3 has 12 amino acids. V was shortened by 3 bases and J by 5 bases, with 8 bases between the two germline ends. The CDR3 here is CASSSSGTEAFF. The CDR3 nucleotides read TGTGCCAGCAGCTCCAGTGGGACTGAAGCTTTCTTT. Full variable domain (missing parts from reference TRBV5-5 and TRBJ1-1): DAGVTQSPTHLIKTRGQQVTLRCSPISGHKSVSWYQQVLGQGPQFIFQYYEKEERGRGNFPDRFSARQFPNYSSELNVNALLLGDSALYLCASSSSGTEAFFGQGTRLTVV.

This rearrangement joins TRBV20-1 to TRBJ1-3; no definite D call. The CDR3 spans 14 residues. Germline CDR1 and CDR2: DFQATT and SNEGSKA (reference sequence). V lost 5 bases, J lost 6 bases, and 17 bases lay in between. CDR3 nucleotide sequence: TGCAGTGCTCTAGTGGGAGAGGGCGTAAACACCATATATTTT. Translation: CSALVGEGVNTIYF.

This clonotype was recorded a few times. The chain has TRBV7-6 and TRBJ1-6; D is undetermined. Germline CDR1 and CDR2: SGHVS and FNYEAQ. The CDR3 contains 14 residues. Trimming took off 1 base at V and 8 bases at J, with 9 bases between the two ends. In nucleotides, the CDR3 is TGTGCCAGCAGCTTAGGTCAGGACCATTCACCCCTCCACTTT. Protein sequence: CASSLGQDHSPLHF.

In DNA, the CDR3 is TGTGCCAGCAGCCAAGCTGGACTTAGCGGAACCTACAATGAGCAGTTCTTC. Its protein product is CASSQAGLSGTYNEQFF. The chain employs TRBV4-2 and TRBJ2-1; D might be TRBD2 (6 bases). Trimming removed 1 base at V and 2 bases at J, with 15 bases between. From germline, CDR1 is LGHNA and CDR2 YNFKEQ. The CDR3 totals 17 residues.

This clonotype came up many times. The chain links TRBV2 to TRBJ2-4; 8 bases are a match to TRBD2. The V segment lost 6 bases and the J segment 2 bases; nucleotides outside the gene matches: 9. This CDR3 has 16 amino acids. CDR1 SNHLY and CDR2 FYNNEI come from the germline V gene. This CDR3 reads CASRKGKRESKNIQYF. The CDR3 bases are TGTGCCAGCAGAAAGGGGAAGCGGGAGTCCAAAAACATTCAGTACTTC.

The chain's CDR3 is CASSFRGRVTDTQYF. In nucleotides, the CDR3 is TGTGCCAGCAGTTTCAGGGGGCGCGTCACAGATACGCAGTATTTT. This chain links TRBV27 with TRBJ2-3; 8 bases are shared with TRBD1. CDR1 MNHEY and CDR2 SMNVEV come from the germline V gene (reference sequence). V shed 3 bases and J 2 bases; nucleotides not matched to a gene: 4. The CDR3 contains 15 residues.

This clonotype was seen more than once but under ten times. The chain has TRBV19 and TRBJ1-1; D remains unclear. Looked up from germline, CDR1 is LNHDA and CDR2 is SQIVND (reference sequence). This CDR3 is built from 13 residues. Trimming pared 3 bases from V and 1 base from J, leaving 6 bases between. The CDR3 nucleotides read TGTGCCAGTAGTATTTTCCAGAACACTGAAGCTTTCTTT. Amino acid sequence: CASSIFQNTEAFF.

This clonotype was recorded a few times. The chain couples TRBV7-3 to TRBJ2-1; the match to TRBD1 covers 8 bases. The germline gives CDR1 SGHTA, CDR2 FQGTGA. This CDR3 comprises 14 residues. The trim removed 6 bases at V and 8 bases at J, leaving 9 bases unmatched. This CDR3 reads CASSTGQVEHEQFF. CDR3 nucleotides: TGTGCCAGCAGTACGGGACAGGTTGAGCATGAGCAGTTCTTC.

The chain employs TRBV15 and TRBJ1-4; D remains unclear. This CDR3 spans 15 amino acids. Germline V lookup: CDR1 LNHNV, CDR2 YYDKDF (reference sequence). V gave up 0 bases and J gave up 7 bases, with 12 bases separating them. CDR3 region: CATSRDLAAGEKLFF. The CDR3 DNA follows: TGTGCCACCAGCAGAGATTTGGCCGCAGGTGAAAAACTGTTTTTT.

The gene calls are TRBV27 and TRBJ2-7, with D maybe TRBD2 (6 bases). The CDR3 consists of 16 residues. Germline V gene sequence: CDR1 MNHEY, CDR2 SMNVEV (reference sequence). Trimming took 7 bases from V and 6 from J, leaving 25 bases between them. CDR3 protein: CASNRVGPSYGGEQYF. The DNA of the CDR3 is TGTGCCAGCAATCGAGTGGGACCCTCCTACGGGGGCGAGCAGTACTTC.

Ten or more counts support this clonotype. The chain recombines TRBV4-2 with TRBJ2-7, with 8 bases lining up with TRBD1. This CDR3 spans 15 amino acids. Germline loops: CDR1 LGHNA, CDR2 YNFKEQ. J lost 3 bases, V lost 3 bases, and 7 bases had no gene match. CDR3 in amino acids: CASSHSGTGHYEQYF. The CDR3 DNA reads as TGTGCCAGCAGCCACTCCGGGACAGGTCACTACGAGCAGTACTTC.

V and J are TRBV5-4 and TRBJ2-7, with 10 bases fitting TRBD1. From germline, CDR1 is SGHNT and CDR2 YYREEE (reference sequence). The CDR3 loop spans 17 amino acids. V lost 3 bases to trimming and J lost 2 bases; unmatched junction nucleotides: 11. CDR3 in DNA: TGTGCCAGCAGCTCCCCGGGACAGGGGAAAGGGGCCTACGAGCAGTACTTC. Encoded protein: CASSSPGQGKGAYEQYF.

Ten or more counts support this clonotype. The J gene is TRBJ2-1, the V gene TRBV7-8, with D hard to call. This CDR3 comprises 15 residues. Germline lookup yields CDR1 SGHVS and CDR2 FQNEAQ. The V gene lost 0 bases and the J gene lost 0 bases, with 6 bases spanning the gap. This chain's CDR3 is CASSLALSSYNEQFF. Here the CDR3 DNA reads TGTGCCAGCAGCTTAGCACTAAGCTCCTACAATGAGCAGTTCTTC.

This clonotype occurred many times. The V and J genes are TRBV6-1 and TRBJ1-3; D remains unclear. The germline CDR1 and CDR2 sequences are MNHNS and SASEGT. Trimming removed 10 bases from V and 0 bases from J, with 10 bases in between. CDR3 length: 13 amino acids. For the CDR3, the DNA is TGTGCCACGAAGCCAGCCTCTGGAAACACCATATATTTT. It yields the protein CATKPASGNTIYF.

This clonotype was counted between two and nine times. The chain links TRBV20-1 to TRBJ2-7, with D unclear. The CDR3 spans 13 residues. Germline V gene sequence: CDR1 DFQATT, CDR2 SNEGSKA (reference sequence). Deletions cut 5 bases from V and 5 bases from J, with 16 bases between. The DNA of the CDR3 is TGCAGTGCTGGGGATCTTCTTACGGACGAGCAGTACTTC. Protein: CSAGDLLTDEQYF.

The chain has TRBV27 and TRBJ2-7, with 8 positions matching TRBD1. Germline V gene lookup returns CDR1 MNHEY and CDR2 SMNVEV (reference sequence). The CDR3 runs to 14 residues. Germline trimming cut 5 bases from V and 3 bases from J; bases unmatched to any gene: 6. CDR3 sequence: CASSPRTGHYEQYF. In nucleotides, the CDR3 is TGTGCCAGCAGTCCCCGGACAGGGCACTACGAGCAGTACTTC.

This clonotype occurred many times. This sequence joins TRBV7-9 and TRBJ2-1; TRBD2 matches 9 bases. The ends lost 5 bases at V and 6 bases at J; junction bases unmatched: 8. The CDR3 sequence is 15 residues long. In germline, CDR1 is SEHNR, CDR2 FQNEAQ (reference sequence). CDR3 sequence reads: CASSLALAGTNEQFF. DNA of the CDR3: TGTGCCAGCAGCCTCGCCCTAGCGGGGACCAATGAGCAGTTCTTC.

This clonotype was observed a handful of times. The chain employs TRBV5-6 and TRBJ1-4; tentative D call: TRBD1 (5 bases). CDR1 and CDR2 (germline): SGHDT, YYEEEE. V lost 0 bases and J lost 3, with 12 bases in between. The CDR3 runs 16 residues. The CDR3 DNA reads TGTGCCAGCAGCTTGGAGCGGGGGAATCCTAATGAAAAACTGTTTTTT. Translating it yields CASSLERGNPNEKLFF.

This clonotype was seen a handful of times. This chain connects TRBV7-6 to TRBJ2-2; possibly TRBD1 or TRBD2 for D (5 bases each). There are 14 residues in the CDR3. V dropped 5 bases and J dropped 6 bases, with 13 bases sitting between them. Per germline, CDR1 SGHVS and CDR2 FNYEAQ. This CDR3 reads CASSHTGDAGELFF. The CDR3 nucleotides are TGTGCCAGCAGCCACACCGGGGACGCCGGGGAGCTGTTTTTT.

The V gene is TRBV7-9, the J gene TRBJ2-7; weak D call: TRBD1 (6 bases). The CDR3 extends over 15 amino acids. From germline, CDR1 is SEHNR and CDR2 FQNEAQ (reference sequence). The V and J ends lost 1 base and 5 bases respectively, with 15 bases between them. The CDR3 loop reads CASSLVLGATDEQYF. CDR3 DNA: TGTGCCAGCAGCTTAGTACTGGGGGCGACGGACGAGCAGTACTTC.

The V and J genes are TRBV24-1 and TRBJ2-2; D gene uncertain. CDR3 size: 17 residues. Germline V gene data show CDR1 as KGHDR and CDR2 as SFDVKD. Trimming removed 4 bases at V and 0 bases at J, with 14 bases between. CDR3 coding DNA: TGTGCCACCAGTGACCCACGGTTCACCGCGAACACCGGGGAGCTGTTTTTT. This translates into CATSDPRFTANTGELFF.

The chain couples TRBV3-1 to TRBJ2-5; 7 nucleotides line up with TRBD2. The CDR3 has 15 amino acids. V shed 5 bases, J shed 3 bases, and the junction held 9 bases outside the gene matches. CDR1 and CDR2 from the germline V gene are LGHDT and YNNKEL (reference sequence). Here the CDR3 DNA reads TGTGCCAGCAGCTATTATTCGGGGAGGGAAGAGACCCAGTACTTC. Translated: CASSYYSGREETQYF.

Only a few counts were recorded for this clonotype. This sequence joins TRBV12-3 or TRBV12-4 and TRBJ2-5; TRBD2 might be the D (5 bases). The V and J ends lost 3 bases and 4 bases respectively, with 9 bases between them. The CDR3 has 13 residues. CDR3 region: CASSLGSAETQYF. The CDR3 nucleotides are TGTGCCAGCAGTTTGGGTAGCGCAGAGACCCAGTACTTC.

This sequence joins TRBV23-1 and TRBJ2-2; 7 nucleotides align to TRBD1. TRBV23-1 carries the ORF label, with uncertain function. This CDR3 has 16 residues. V gave up 4 bases and J gave up 10 bases; unmatched junction bases: 15. The CDR3 region is CASSPLTGLITEELFF. DNA for the CDR3: TGCGCCAGCAGTCCTTTGACAGGGCTTATAACAGAGGAGCTGTTTTTT.

The rearrangement links TRBV7-9 to TRBJ2-3; tentatively, D is TRBD1 or TRBD2 (5 bases each). Between the trimmed V and J ends, which lost 1 base and 5 bases, there was a span of 10 bases. The CDR3 is 14 amino acids. Germline assignment: CDR1 SEHNR and CDR2 FQNEAQ (reference sequence). The CDR3 DNA follows: TGTGCCAGCAGCTTAGTGGGGGAGCAAGATACGCAGTATTTT. Amino acids: CASSLVGEQDTQYF.